The table lists the clone carrying this T cell receptor beta chain with a few counts. The antigen remains unidentified. Noted treatment: 10-day PBMC culture with coronavirus spike peptide pools or control peptides (ViraFEST assay). This entry belongs to a study of vaccination and CD4 T cells after COVID-19. Broader study findings: Looking at convalescent patients, a median approximately 83% of reactive clones were present only post-vaccination.

The Oncomine TCR Beta short-read assay was applied to DNA of cultured CD4+ T cells. TCRdb analysed the PCR reads with MiXCR anew, one entry per CDR3 protein. The repertoire holds approximately 15,000 distinct CDR3 sequences, with less than 70% as singletons. Germline lookup yields CDR1 DFQATT and CDR2 SNEGSKA (reference sequence). V was shortened by 1 base and J by 0 bases, with 8 bases between the two germline ends. The CDR3 loop spans 14 amino acids. This specimen was CD4+ T cells from blood, cultured in vitro, taken before SARS-CoV-2 vaccination. This chain connects TRBV20-1 to TRBJ2-3, with a possible D match to TRBD2 (5 bases). The receptor was derived from a human donor who had recovered from COVID-19. The CDR3 loop is CSARVRTSTDTQYF. The CDR3 region has the DNA TGCAGTGCTAGAGTGAGGACTAGCACAGATACGCAGTATTTT.